This passage covers 21 T cell receptor beta chains from one sample sequenced in a study of T cell responses to AZD1222 COVID-19 vaccine. Sequenced by immunoSEQ multiplex PCR; TCRdb stores in-frame clones only, minus some. The sample holds 140,000 to 150,000 clones, more than 75% seen once. The source was peripheral blood, collected on day 0 of AZD1222 vaccination. The origin of the receptors is an adult in good health.

This chain uses TRBV4-1 with TRBJ2-4, with D possibly being TRBD2 (6 bases). V lost 4 bases to trimming and J lost 0 bases, with 10 bases between them. Germline assignment: CDR1 MGHRA and CDR2 YSYEKL. There are 15 residues in the CDR3. CDR3 amino acids: CASSLLGLAKNIQYF. The CDR3 coding sequence is TGCGCCAGCAGCCTGTTGGGACTAGCCAAAAACATTCAGTACTTC.

The gene calls are TRBV21-1 and TRBJ1-4; the table's D call, TRBD1, was not checked against the DNA. TRBV21-1 is a pseudogene. The CDR3 is made up of 16 amino acids. CDR3 bases: TGTGCCAGCAGCAAACAAACAGGCCCAACTAATGAAAAACTGTTTTTT. This sequence encodes CASSKQTGPTNEKLFF.

The chain uses TRBV5-5 and TRBJ1-4; D not resolved. Trimming removed 5 bases at V and 3 bases at J, with 20 bases between. The germline V gene has CDR1 SGHKS and CDR2 YYEKEE (reference sequence). This CDR3 is built from 17 residues. The CDR3 DNA reads TGTGCCAGCAGATTAGATGGCGCGGGCGCGTCTAATGAAAAACTGTTTTTT. Protein sequence: CASRLDGAGASNEKLFF.

The chain has TRBV29-1 and TRBJ2-3, with D possibly being TRBD2 (7 bases). CDR1 SQVTM and CDR2 ANQGSEA come from the germline V gene. V lost 7 bases to trimming and J lost 2 bases, with 10 bases between them. The CDR3 length is 12 residues. The CDR3 is CSEGGLTDTQYF. In nucleotides, the CDR3 is TGCAGCGAGGGGGGGCTCACAGATACGCAGTATTTT.

The V gene is TRBV9, the J gene TRBJ2-5; TRBD2 might be the D (5 bases). Germline CDR1 SGDLS, CDR2 YYNGEE. Trimming took off 2 bases at V and 7 bases at J, with 12 bases between the two ends. The CDR3 covers 13 residues. In DNA, the CDR3 is TGTGCCAGCAGCGTCGGGGAGCTGGGGACCCAGTACTTC. It translates to CASSVGELGTQYF.

The chain is built from TRBV3-1 (or the pseudogene TRBV3-2) and TRBJ1-2, with D possibly being TRBD1 (5 bases). V lost 4 bases and J 4 bases, leaving 13 bases between the germline ends. This CDR3 is 14 amino acids long. The germline gives CDR1 LGHDT, CDR2 YNNKEL (reference sequence). The CDR3 sequence is CASSPRFGTYGYTF. CDR3 coding DNA: TGTGCCAGCAGCCCCCGGTTCGGGACCTATGGCTACACCTTC.

The table lists this clone with a count of one. The V gene is TRBV2, the J gene TRBJ1-3; weak D call: TRBD1 (6 bases). Trimming stripped 3 bases from V and 1 base from J, with 16 bases between. The CDR3 spans 17 residues. Germline CDR1 and CDR2: SNHLY and FYNNEI. CDR3 in amino acids: CASSEGAGSVSGNTIYF. The CDR3 nucleotides read TGTGCCAGCAGTGAGGGGGCTGGATCGGTTTCTGGAAACACCATATATTTT. The variable domain in full, with the rest retrieved from reference TRBV2 and TRBJ1-3, is EPEVTQTPSHQVTQMGQEVILRCVPISNHLYFYWYRQILGQKVEFLVSFYNNEISEKSEIFDDQFSVERPDGSNFTLKIRSTKLEDSAMYFCASSEGAGSVSGNTIYFGEGSWLTVV.

This sequence joins TRBV7-9 and TRBJ1-6, with D unresolved. The V end lost 4 bases, the J end lost 10 bases, and 11 bases lay between the germline ends. Germline CDR1 SEHNR, CDR2 FQNEAQ (reference sequence). This CDR3 region has 13 residues. The CDR3 DNA reads as TGTGCCAGCAGCTCCGACTACGGCTCACCCCTCCACTTT. Protein sequence: CASSSDYGSPLHF.

V gene TRBV6-4 combines with J gene TRBJ1-1; weak D call: TRBD1 (5 bases). Between the trimmed V and J ends, which lost 7 bases and 2 bases, there was a span of 11 bases. The CDR3 runs 13 residues. In germline, CDR1 is MRHNA, CDR2 SNTAGT. The CDR3 here is CASKWGPNTEAFF. The CDR3 DNA sequence: TGTGCCAGCAAATGGGGACCCAACACTGAAGCTTTCTTT.

The chain couples TRBV9 to TRBJ2-7; D might be TRBD2 (6 bases). Per the germline V gene, CDR1 is SGDLS and CDR2 is YYNGEE. This CDR3 spans 16 amino acids. Trimming pared 0 bases from V and 6 bases from J, leaving 19 bases between. CDR3 protein: CASSVGVGGTRSEQYF. DNA for the CDR3: TGTGCCAGCAGCGTAGGAGTCGGGGGTACACGGTCCGAGCAGTACTTC.

The rearrangement uses TRBV27 and TRBJ1-5, with D possibly matching TRBD1 (5 bases). V lost 3 bases to trimming and J lost 2 bases, with 17 bases between them. The germline V gene encodes CDR1 MNHEY and CDR2 SMNVEV (reference sequence). The CDR3 runs to 17 residues. CDR3 region: CASSFTGGDARNQPQHF. CDR3 in DNA: TGTGCCAGCAGTTTTACGGGGGGTGACGCGCGCAATCAGCCCCAGCATTTT.

CDR3 DNA: TGTGCCAGCAGCCAAAAGGGGGGGGAAGCCAAAAACATTCAGTACTTC. Its translation: CASSQKGGEAKNIQYF. The rearrangement uses TRBV4-2 and TRBJ2-4; D is possibly TRBD2 (7 bases). The germline V gene encodes CDR1 LGHNA and CDR2 YNFKEQ. The CDR3 loop spans 16 amino acids. V was pared by 2 bases and J by 0 bases, with 11 bases between.

The CDR3 nucleotides are TGTGCCAGCAGTCCTCGGGCCGGAGAGCAGTACTTC. This sequence encodes CASSPRAGEQYF. The rearrangement joins TRBV27 to TRBJ2-7; no firm D call. V lost 5 bases and J 7 bases, leaving 12 bases between the germline ends. Germline V gives CDR1 MNHEY, CDR2 SMNVEV (reference sequence). The CDR3 is 12 residues long.

This rearrangement joins TRBV6-1 to TRBJ2-1, with D tentatively TRBD2 (6 bases). The CDR3 is made up of 15 amino acids. The germline V gene has CDR1 MNHNS and CDR2 SASEGT. The V and J ends lost 3 bases and 0 bases respectively, with 9 bases between them. The CDR3 sequence is CASSDDGGSYNEQFF. In DNA, the CDR3 is TGTGCCAGCAGTGATGACGGGGGCTCCTACAATGAGCAGTTCTTC.

This clone appeared a single time. This sequence joins TRBV7-3 and TRBJ1-3; the D gene is possibly TRBD1 (5 bases). Deletions cut 0 bases from V and 2 bases from J, with 11 bases between. There are 16 residues in the CDR3. Germline assignment: CDR1 SGHTA and CDR2 FQGTGA. CDR3 amino acids: CASSLTGTVAGNTIYF. CDR3 sequence (DNA): TGTGCCAGCAGCTTAACGGGGACCGTGGCTGGAAACACCATATATTTT.

Only a few counts were recorded for this clone. The chain has TRBV4-1 and TRBJ2-7; a possible D gene is TRBD1 (7 bases). CDR3 length: 16 residues. The V end was cut by 2 bases, the J end by 0 bases, with 14 bases between. Germline assignment: CDR1 MGHRA and CDR2 YSYEKL. The CDR3 spells CASSQPNRGGSYEQYF. CDR3 DNA: TGCGCCAGCAGCCAACCTAACAGGGGAGGCTCCTACGAGCAGTACTTC.

Notes on this clone: Relative to the germline gene, one junction end is altered; a read error may explain this. J is TRBJ1-2 and V is TRBV6-5; possibly TRBD1 for D (6 bases). This CDR3 spans 12 amino acids. From germline, CDR1 is MNHEY and CDR2 SVGAGI. The CDR3 protein is CASSQTGPGGSF. The CDR3 DNA reads TGTGCCAGCAGCCAAACAGGGCCCGGTGGCTCCTTC.

This clone has just a few counts. The rearrangement links TRBV11-3 to TRBJ2-2, with D possibly TRBD1 on 6 matching bases. The germline V gene has CDR1 SGHNT and CDR2 YENEEA. CDR3 size: 14 residues. V lost 3 bases and J 4 bases, leaving 9 bases between the germline ends. The CDR3 DNA reads as TGTGCCAGCAGCTTGGGGGCCCTCACCGGGGAGCTGTTTTTT. Translating it yields CASSLGALTGELFF.

The V gene is TRBV7-8, the J gene TRBJ2-5; D gene ambiguous. Germline V lookup: CDR1 SGHVS, CDR2 FQNEAQ. Trimming removed 5 bases from V and 4 bases from J, with 17 bases in between. The CDR3 totals 15 residues. CDR3 protein: CASSPHRGRRETQYF. DNA of the CDR3: TGTGCCAGCAGCCCCCACCGAGGCAGAAGAGAGACCCAGTACTTC.

The chain employs TRBV7-9 and TRBJ2-3; D is undetermined. This CDR3 is 15 amino acids long. Trimming pared 1 base from V and 1 base from J, leaving 9 bases between. Germline CDR1 SEHNR, CDR2 FQNEAQ (reference sequence). The CDR3 loop is CASSLGPGRTDTQYF. The CDR3 nucleotides are TGTGCCAGCAGCTTAGGTCCAGGCCGCACAGATACGCAGTATTTT.

The gene calls are TRBV6-5 and TRBJ2-3; 12 nucleotides agree with TRBD2. The V gene's germline CDR1 is MNHEY and CDR2 SVGAGI. V shed 2 bases and J 3 bases; nucleotides not matched to a gene: 3. This CDR3 has 16 amino acids. This CDR3 reads CASSYGLAGLTDTQYF. The CDR3 DNA reads as TGTGCCAGCAGTTACGGACTAGCGGGACTAACAGATACGCAGTATTTT.